One sample yielded the 6 T cell receptor beta chains listed below, sequenced in a study of OX40 agonist ivuxolimab in advanced cancers. The method was immunoSEQ multiplex PCR; TCRdb's version includes in-frame clones alone and lacks a portion of them. The top ten hold approximately 1.2% of the sample, which has about 61,000 clones, approximately 86% seen once. The source material was CD4+ or CD8+ T cells sorted from blood, sampled in a trial of the OX40 agonist ivuxolimab. The receptors come from an adult with an advanced solid tumor such as melanoma, head and neck, liver or kidney cancer.

V and J are TRBV7-2 and TRBJ1-6; D is possibly TRBD1 (5 bases). This CDR3 contains 15 residues. Between the trimmed V and J ends, which lost 1 base and 7 bases, there was a span of 11 bases. Germline assignment: CDR1 SGHTA and CDR2 FQGNSA. The CDR3: CASSLEAGKNSPLHF. The CDR3 DNA reads as TGTGCCAGCAGCTTAGAGGCAGGGAAGAATTCACCCCTCCACTTT.

The rearrangement joins TRBV7-6 to TRBJ2-7; D is possibly TRBD1 (6 bases). The CDR3 extends over 15 amino acids. Trimming cost V 2 bases and J 0 bases, with 11 bases left between them. Germline loops: CDR1 SGHVS, CDR2 FNYEAQ. CDR3 in DNA: TGTGCCAGCAGCTTATGGGACACCTACTCCTACGAGCAGTACTTC. Translation gives CASSLWDTYSYEQYF. Variable domain in full (rest from reference TRBV7-6 and TRBJ2-7): GAGVSQSPRYKVTKRGQDVALRCDPISGHVSLYWYRQALGQGPEFLTYFNYEAQQDKSGLPNDRFSAERPEGSISTLTIQRTEQRDSAMYRCASSLWDTYSYEQYFGPGTRLTVT.

This chain links TRBV5-6 with TRBJ2-7; TRBD2 is a possible D gene (6 bases). Germline CDR1 is SGHDT and CDR2 is YYEEEE. The CDR3 is made up of 18 amino acids. V gave up 2 bases and J gave up 5 bases, with 26 bases separating them. CDR3 DNA: TGTGCCAGCAGCTTTGCAAAGTCCCTTGCGGAGGCGGGGAACGAGCAGTACTTC. Its translation is CASSFAKSLAEAGNEQYF.

This clone was seen once. The V gene is TRBV25-1, the J gene TRBJ2-7, with TRBD2 as a possible D gene (5 bases). V gave up 6 bases and J gave up 9 bases, with 15 bases separating them. CDR3 length: 12 residues. The V gene's germline CDR1 is MGHDK and CDR2 SYGVNS. The CDR3 bases are TGTGCCAGCAGGTCTAGTGGGAGTGCGCAGTACTTC. It translates to CASRSSGSAQYF.

The rearrangement links TRBV5-1 to TRBJ1-3, with D possibly matching TRBD1 (5 bases). This CDR3 spans 15 amino acids. V was pared by 4 bases and J by 3 bases, with 14 bases between. From germline, CDR1 is SGHRS and CDR2 YFSETQ. CDR3 region: CASSPWGRDGNTIYF. CDR3 DNA sequence: TGCGCCAGCAGCCCGTGGGGCAGGGATGGAAACACCATATATTTT.

V and J are TRBV2 and TRBJ1-1; no reliable D call. Germline-derived CDR1 and CDR2 are SNHLY and FYNNEI. Trimming left V 8 bases short and J 7 bases short, with 14 bases between. This CDR3 has 12 residues. CDR3 nucleotides: TGTGCCAGCGGCAGGTTATGGGATGAAGCTTTCTTT. Its protein is CASGRLWDEAFF.